This entry describes one TCR beta chain. The antigen is not known. This record comes from a study of T cell repertoires in cytomegalovirus infection. Whole-study findings and limits: Accumulated public TCR beta family frequency recognized individuals carrying CMV together with the relevant HLA.

TCRdb analysed the reads with MiXCR anew, one entry per CDR3 protein. Here the sample spans 400,000 or so distinct CDR3 sequences, roughly 30% being singletons. The CDR3 sequence is 15 residues long. The V and J ends lost 5 bases and 0 bases, in that order; junction bases with no gene match: 8. Germline CDR1 DFQATT, CDR2 SNEGSKA (reference sequence). This clonotype was sampled from a human donor in good health (CMV status not recorded). Some clones in this sample may be carry-over from other donors' samples. The chain has TRBV20-1 and TRBJ2-7; 9 nucleotides match TRBD1. Sample: PBMCs. The CDR3 sequence: CSAGGTGGFSYEQYF. In DNA form, the CDR3 reads TGCAGTGCTGGGGGCACAGGGGGCTTCTCCTACGAGCAGTACTTC.